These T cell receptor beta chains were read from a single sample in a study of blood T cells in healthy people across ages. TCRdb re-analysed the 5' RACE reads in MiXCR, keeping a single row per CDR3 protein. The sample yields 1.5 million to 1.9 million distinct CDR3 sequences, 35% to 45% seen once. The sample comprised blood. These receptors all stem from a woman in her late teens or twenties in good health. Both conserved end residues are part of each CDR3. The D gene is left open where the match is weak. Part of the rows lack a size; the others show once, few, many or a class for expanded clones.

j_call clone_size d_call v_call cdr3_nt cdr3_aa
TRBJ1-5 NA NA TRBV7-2 TGTGCCAGCAGCTCTGTCGGGACGAATCAGCCCCAGCATTTT CASSSVGTNQPQHF
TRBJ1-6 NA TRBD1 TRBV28 TGTGCCAGCAGTAGCGATGGACAGGGGCATTCACCCCTCCACTTT CASSSDGQGHSPLHF
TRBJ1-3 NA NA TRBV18 TGTGCCAGCTCACTATCAAACACCATATATTTT CASSLSNTIYF
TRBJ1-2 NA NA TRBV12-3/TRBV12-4 TGTGCCAGCACCCGAGAAGTCCAATCTAACTATGGCTACACCTTC CASTREVQSNYGYTF
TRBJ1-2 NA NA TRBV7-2 TGTGCCACCGGCCTTGCGGGGAACTATGGCTACACCTTC CATGLAGNYGYTF
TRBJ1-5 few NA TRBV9 TGTGCCAGCAGCGTAGTACCCACAGGGCGTCCCCAGCATTTT CASSVVPTGRPQHF
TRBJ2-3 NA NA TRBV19 TGTGCCAGTAAGGATCTTGGGCCCACAGATACGCAGTATTTT CASKDLGPTDTQYF
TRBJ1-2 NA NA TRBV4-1 TGCGCCAGCAGCCAAGTGAAGGTAGCTAACTATGGCTACACCTTC CASSQVKVANYGYTF
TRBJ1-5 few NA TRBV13 TGTGCCAGCAGCTCCCTAGGGTCCGGCAATCAGCCCCAGCATTTT CASSSLGSGNQPQHF
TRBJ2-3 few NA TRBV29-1 TGCAGCGTTGGGGGGCAGATCACAGATACGCAGTATTTT CSVGGQITDTQYF
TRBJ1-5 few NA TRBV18 TGTGCCAGCTCATCCCGGGGCAGGGTTAATCAGCCCCAGCATTTT CASSSRGRVNQPQHF
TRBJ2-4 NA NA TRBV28 TGTGCCAGCACCTCCTGGGGGGCGCCCGAAGCCAAAAACATTCAGTACTTC CASTSWGAPEAKNIQYF
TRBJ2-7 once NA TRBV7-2 TGTGCCAGCACCAGGACTACCGGGAGCTCCTACGAGCAGTACTTC CASTRTTGSSYEQYF
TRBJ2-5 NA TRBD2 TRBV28 TGTGCCAGCGGGTCACTAGCGGGAGACTCAAATGAGCAGTACTTC CASGSLAGDSNEQYF
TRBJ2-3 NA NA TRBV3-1 TGTGCCAGCAGCCATGGGCCAACCGCAGATACGCAGTATTTT CASSHGPTADTQYF
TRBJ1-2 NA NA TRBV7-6 TGTGCCAGCAGCTTAGACGGCAGGACGAACTATGGCTACACCTTC CASSLDGRTNYGYTF
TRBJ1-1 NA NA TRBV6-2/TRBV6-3 TGTGCCAGCAGCTATACAGCCGATACTTTTATGAACACTGAAGCTTTCTTT CASSYTADTFMNTEAFF
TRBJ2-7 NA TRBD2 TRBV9 TGTGCCAGCAGCGCTTACTTAGCGGGAGGGCCGTACAATGAGCAGTACTTC CASSAYLAGGPYNEQYF
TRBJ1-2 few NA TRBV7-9 TGTGCCAGCGAGTCTACGAGTCTGATGGTGTTGAGAAATGGCTACACCTTC CASESTSLMVLRNGYTF
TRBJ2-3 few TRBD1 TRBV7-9 TGTGCCAGCAGCTTAGCTGCGACAGGGGGCCTAACAGATACGCAGTATTTT CASSLAATGGLTDTQYF
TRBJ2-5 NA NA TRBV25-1 TGTGCCAGCAGCCAGGTCACCCGGAATGAGCAGTACTTC CASSQVTRNEQYF
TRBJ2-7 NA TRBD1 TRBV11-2 TGTGCCAGCAGCTCCTCCCGGACAGGGGTGGTCGAGCAGTACTTC CASSSSRTGVVEQYF
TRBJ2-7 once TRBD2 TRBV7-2 TGTGCCAGCAGAGGAAGCGGGAGGGACCACGGGACATCCTACAATGAGCAGTACTTC CASRGSGRDHGTSYNEQYF
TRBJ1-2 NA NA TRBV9 TGTGCCAGCAGCCGAGCGGCTAACTATGGCTACACCTTC CASSRAANYGYTF
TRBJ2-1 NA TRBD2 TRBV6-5 TGTGCCAGCAGTTACGGCGGGAGCGGCGTTCAGCAGTTCTTC CASSYGGSGVQQFF
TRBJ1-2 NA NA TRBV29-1 TGCAGCGCGGGGACATACCATGGCTACACCTTC CSAGTYHGYTF
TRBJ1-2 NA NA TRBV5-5 TGTGCCAGCAGCCCGGCCTTCGGCAGAACCTATGGCTACACCTTC CASSPAFGRTYGYTF
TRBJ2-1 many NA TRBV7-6 TGTGCCAGCAGCTTGGAAGGCGCGGAGTACAATGAGCAGTTCTTC CASSLEGAEYNEQFF
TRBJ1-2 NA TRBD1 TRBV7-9 TGTGCCAGCAGCGGGGGACAGACTAACTATGGCTACACCTTC CASSGGQTNYGYTF
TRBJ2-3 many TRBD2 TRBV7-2 TGTGCCAGCAGTTTACGGCTAGCGGTCCCGGATACGCAGTATTTT CASSLRLAVPDTQYF
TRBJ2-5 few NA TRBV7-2 TGTGCCAGCAGTTTAGGAAGAAAGAGGGATCAAGAGACCCAGTACTTC CASSLGRKRDQETQYF
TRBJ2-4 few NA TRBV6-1 TGTGCCAGCAGTCCCCTCGTAGGGGGGGGGAAAGGCATTCAGTACTTC CASSPLVGGGKGIQYF
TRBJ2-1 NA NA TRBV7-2 TGTGCCAGCAGTCCCACAGGGAACTGGCTTAGGAATGAGCAGTTCTTC CASSPTGNWLRNEQFF
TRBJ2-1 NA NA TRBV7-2 TGTGCCAGCAGCGGAGTGCGGATTAATGAGCAGTTCTTC CASSGVRINEQFF
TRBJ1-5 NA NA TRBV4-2 TGTGCCAGCAGCCCTCGGTTTGGGTTAAATCAGCCCCAGCATTTT CASSPRFGLNQPQHF
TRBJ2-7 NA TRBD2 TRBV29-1 TGCAGCGTTGCATATTCCGGGACTACCCGCTACGGGCAGTACTTC CSVAYSGTTRYGQYF
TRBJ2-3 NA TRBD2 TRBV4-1 TGCGCCAGCTTAAGAACCAGCGGGGGGAGCACAGCTACGCAGTATTTT CASLRTSGGSTATQYF
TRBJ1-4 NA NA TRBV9 TGTGCCAGCAGCGTAGGGCAGACTAATGAAAAACTGTTTTTT CASSVGQTNEKLFF
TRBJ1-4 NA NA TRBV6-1 TGTGCCAGCAGGGGCAGGGGAAATGAAAAACTGTTTTTT CASRGRGNEKLFF
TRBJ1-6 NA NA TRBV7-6 TGTGCCAGCAGCCCCCACCTCGGGCCGGGACCGAATAATTCACCCCTCCACTTT CASSPHLGPGPNNSPLHF
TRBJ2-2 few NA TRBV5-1 TGCGCCAGCAGCCCATTACAGGGCGGCGGGGAGCTGTTTTTT CASSPLQGGGELFF
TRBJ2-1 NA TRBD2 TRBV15 TGTGCCACCAGCAGAGGTGGAGCGGGAGAGGAGCAGTTCTTC CATSRGGAGEEQFF